The 3 T cell receptor beta chains presented below share a single source sample, sequenced in a study of control samples from healthy donors and cancer patients. The protocol was immunoSEQ multiplex PCR, while the TCRdb copy is restricted to in-frame clones and leaves out a portion. The repertoire holds roughly 180,000 clones, 91% seen once, with roughly 2.1% in the top ten. Sequencing was performed on blood. These receptors all stem from a woman aged 40 to 50 in good health.

The gene calls are TRBV19 and TRBJ2-1; D might be TRBD1 (6 bases). The V end lost 5 bases, the J end lost 5 bases, and 13 bases lay between the germline ends. CDR3 length equals 14 residues. The germline V gene has CDR1 LNHDA and CDR2 SQIVND (reference sequence). The CDR3 reads CASSSTGGNNEQFF. The CDR3 DNA reads as TGTGCCAGTAGTTCGACAGGCGGCAACAATGAGCAGTTCTTC.

The V call is TRBV5-1, the J call TRBJ2-3; 13 bases are a match to TRBD2. CDR3 length: 17 amino acids. The trim removed 5 bases at V and 2 bases at J, leaving 8 bases unmatched. The germline V gene has CDR1 SGHRS and CDR2 YFSETQ. CDR3 amino acids: CASRSGLAGPYTDTQYF. The CDR3 region has the DNA TGCGCCAGCAGGTCGGGACTAGCGGGACCCTACACAGATACGCAGTATTTT. Using reference TRBV5-1 and TRBJ2-3 for the parts outside the CDR3, the full variable domain is KAGVTQTPRYLIKTRGQQVTLSCSPISGHRSVSWYQQTPGQGLQFLFEYFSETQRNKGNFPGRFSGRQFSNSRSEMNVSTLELGDSALYLCASRSGLAGPYTDTQYFGPGTRLTVL.

The rearrangement links TRBV14 to TRBJ2-2, with a weak D call TRBD1 (5 bases). V dropped 2 bases and J dropped 2 bases, with 12 bases sitting between them. Germline CDR1 SGHDN, CDR2 FVKESK. This CDR3 region has 16 residues. As DNA, the CDR3 is TGTGCCAGCAGCCAATATACAGGATCTAACACCGGGGAGCTGTTTTTT. Its protein product is CASSQYTGSNTGELFF. The full variable domain, completed using reference TRBV14 and TRBJ2-2, is EAGVTQFPSHSVIEKGQTVTLRCDPISGHDNLYWYRRVMGKEIKFLLHFVKESKQDESGMPNNRFLAERTGGTYSTLKVQPAELEDSGVYFCASSQYTGSNTGELFFGEGSRLTVL.